This T cell receptor (beta chain) was documented in a study of cytomegalovirus exposure and HLA in healthy donors. As for the study in general: Among several hundred genotyped donors, approximately 80% fell in the Caucasian-associated ancestry cluster.

General study findings and limits: Earlier results showed most TCR beta V segments being productive about 87% or about 30% of the time. In vitro assays verified that three CMV-associated chains recognized CMV antigens specifically.

Concerning this clone: Its target is not known.

A multiplex PCR was run with 60 Vbeta primers and 13 Jbeta primers. How the authors handled the data: It was a later analysis that counted around 85 million unique TCR beta chains, of which 9.5 million to 14 million were shared. Only in-frame clones appear in the TCRdb table, and some are missing; sequencing was by immunoSEQ multiplex PCR. That table supplies the V and J calls and clone size; D and trimming were determined from the DNA. Of roughly 100,000 clones in the sample, roughly 83% are singletons; the top ten hold around 2.6%. Trimming cost V 5 bases and J 2 bases; bases outside gene matches: 13. Looked up from germline, CDR1 is MGHRA and CDR2 is YSYEKL. This CDR3 contains 17 residues.

This receptor was taken from a man in his forties in good health and CMV-seronegative. The rearrangement links TRBV4-1 to TRBJ2-7, with TRBD1 matching 9 bases. The sequencing sample was made of PBMCs. The CDR3: CASSSTPGQGTPYEQYF. The CDR3 DNA is TGCGCCAGCAGCTCTACCCCCGGACAGGGGACGCCCTACGAGCAGTACTTC.